Below, one T cell receptor beta chain is given with its context. Original data processing: How many nucleated cells were present was estimated from reference gene primer amplification. Produced via immunoSEQ multiplex PCR; TCRdb's table is partial and in-frame only. The V and J calls and clone size were taken over from that table, and D and trimming were inferred from the DNA. The data show 150,000 to 200,000 clones, about 91% seen once. Enrollees, roughly 18 to 89 years old, lived in some 24 US areas. The data derive from a study of blood T cell repertoires in COVID-19. Study-wide background: Both acute and convalescent COVID-19 samples were obtained from the United States, Italy and Spain. From T cells, B-cell-depleted T cells, or PBMCs came the material, which was cDNA or gDNA.

CDR1 and CDR2 from the germline V gene are SGHTA and FQGNSA. With 5 bases clipped from V and 3 bases from J, the junction kept 11 bases outside the gene matches. The CDR3 is 17 amino acids. This chain links TRBV7-2 with TRBJ2-7; 12 bases fit TRBD1. The clonotype was recovered from a woman in her thirties or forties with acute COVID-19. The specimen sequenced was PBMCs or T cells enriched from blood (not recorded which). The CDR3 loop reads CASSPNTGTGGFYEQYF. CDR3 DNA sequence: TGTGCCAGCAGCCCCAATACCGGGACAGGGGGCTTCTACGAGCAGTACTTC.